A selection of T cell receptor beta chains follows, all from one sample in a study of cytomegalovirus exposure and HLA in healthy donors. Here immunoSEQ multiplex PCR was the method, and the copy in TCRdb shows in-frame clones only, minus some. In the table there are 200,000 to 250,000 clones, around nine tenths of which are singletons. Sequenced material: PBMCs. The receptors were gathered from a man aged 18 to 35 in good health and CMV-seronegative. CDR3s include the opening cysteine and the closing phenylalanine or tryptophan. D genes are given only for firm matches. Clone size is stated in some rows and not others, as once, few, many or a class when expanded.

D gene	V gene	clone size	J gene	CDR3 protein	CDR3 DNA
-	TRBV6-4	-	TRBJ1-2	CASSENRAYGYTF	TGTGCCAGCAGTGAGAACAGGGCCTATGGCTACACCTTC
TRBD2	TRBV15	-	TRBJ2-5	CATSKAGEETQYF	TGTGCCACCAGCAAAGCGGGAGAAGAGACCCAGTACTTC
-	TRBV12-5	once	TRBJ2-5	CASGLVLASSYQETQYF	TGTGCTAGTGGTTTGGTACTCGCATCATCCTATCAAGAGACCCAGTACTTC
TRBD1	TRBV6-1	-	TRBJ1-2	CASTGTASRYGYTF	TGTGCCAGCACGGGGACAGCATCCCGCTATGGCTACACCTTC
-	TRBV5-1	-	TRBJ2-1	CASSLAGGDNEQFF	TGCGCCAGCAGCTTGGCCGGGGGTGACAATGAGCAGTTCTTC
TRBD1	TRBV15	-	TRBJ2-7	CATSRDHGTGYTPQYF	TGTGCCACCAGCAGAGATCACGGGACAGGGTACACCCCTCAGTACTTC
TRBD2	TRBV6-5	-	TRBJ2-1	CASGPTRGGHNEQFF	TGTGCCAGCGGCCCCACGCGGGGGGGTCACAATGAGCAGTTCTTC
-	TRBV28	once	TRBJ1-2	CASSPPDGDYGYTF	TGTGCCAGCAGTCCCCCAGACGGGGACTATGGCTACACCTTC
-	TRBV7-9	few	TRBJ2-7	CASSSRGAQDRYEQYF	TGTGCCAGCAGCTCACGCGGGGCCCAAGATAGATACGAGCAGTACTTC
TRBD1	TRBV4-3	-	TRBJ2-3	CASSPTGTGIADTQYF	TGCGCCAGCAGCCCCACCGGGACAGGTATCGCAGATACGCAGTATTTT
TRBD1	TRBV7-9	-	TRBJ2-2	CASSPPWSRGIESGELFF	TGTGCCAGCAGCCCCCCCTGGTCCAGGGGGATTGAGTCCGGGGAGCTGTTTTTT
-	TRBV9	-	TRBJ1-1	CASSVVNRENTEAFF	TGTGCCAGCAGCGTAGTAAACAGGGAGAACACTGAAGCTTTCTTT
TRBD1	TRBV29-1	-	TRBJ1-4	CRPGQASANEKLFF	TGCAGGCCTGGACAGGCATCAGCTAATGAAAAACTGTTTTTT
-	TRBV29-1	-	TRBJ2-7	CSVGQIGEQYF	TGCAGCGTTGGACAGATAGGCGAGCAGTACTTC
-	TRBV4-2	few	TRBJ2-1	CASSHSVKAVNEQFF	TGTGCCAGCAGCCATTCTGTCAAGGCGGTCAATGAGCAGTTCTTC
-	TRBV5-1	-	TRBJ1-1	CASSLRDSYNMNTEAFF	TGCGCCAGCAGCTTGAGAGACAGTTACAACATGAACACTGAAGCTTTCTTT
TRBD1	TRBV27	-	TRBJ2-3	CASRGTGDAFSTDTQYF	TGTGCCAGCAGGGGGACAGGGGACGCCTTTTCCACAGATACGCAGTATTTT
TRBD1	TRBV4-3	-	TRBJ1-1	CASSHDRAEAFF	TGCGCCAGCAGCCATGACAGGGCTGAAGCTTTCTTT
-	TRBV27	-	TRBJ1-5	CASSGGINQPQHF	TGTGCCAGCAGCGGGGGAATCAATCAGCCCCAGCATTTT
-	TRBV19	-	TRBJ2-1	CASSTLAGSYNEQFF	TGTGCCAGTAGTACTTTGGCGGGGTCCTACAATGAGCAGTTCTTC
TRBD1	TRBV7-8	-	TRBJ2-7	CASSQYTGQGLSEQYF	TGTGCCAGCAGCCAATACACTGGACAGGGTTTGAGCGAGCAGTACTTC
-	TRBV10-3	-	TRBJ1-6	CAIASTQDNSPLHF	TGTGCCATCGCGTCGACACAGGATAATTCACCCCTCCACTTT
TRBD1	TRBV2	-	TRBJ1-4	CASRSRGSAEKLFF	TGTGCCAGCAGGAGCAGGGGGTCGGCTGAAAAACTGTTTTTT
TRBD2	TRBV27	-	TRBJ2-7	CASRSVLAGAGEQYF	TGTGCCAGCAGGTCCGTCCTAGCGGGGGCGGGTGAGCAGTACTTC
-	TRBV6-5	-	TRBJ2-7	CASTDNSYEQYF	TGTGCCAGCACCGACAACTCCTACGAGCAGTACTTC
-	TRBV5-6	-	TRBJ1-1	CASTGGRGYTEAFF	TGTGCCAGCACCGGGGGACGAGGCTACACTGAAGCTTTCTTT
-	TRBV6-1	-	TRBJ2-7	CASSERETGNSYEQYF	TGTGCCAGCAGTGAACGGGAGACGGGCAACTCCTACGAGCAGTACTTC
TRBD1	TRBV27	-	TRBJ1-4	CASRETGGNEKLFF	TGTGCCAGCAGAGAGACAGGGGGTAACGAAAAACTGTTTTTT
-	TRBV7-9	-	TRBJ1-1	CASAGVSTEAFF	TGTGCCAGCGCCGGGGTATCGACTGAAGCTTTCTTT
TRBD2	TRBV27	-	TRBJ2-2	CASMPGLAGGPNGELFF	TGTGCCAGCATGCCGGGACTAGCGGGAGGGCCTAACGGGGAGCTGTTTTTT
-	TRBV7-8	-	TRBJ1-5	CASSLEGEGGRSGQPQHF	TGTGCCAGCAGCTTAGAAGGGGAGGGGGGACGAAGCGGTCAGCCCCAGCATTTT
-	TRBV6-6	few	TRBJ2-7	CASGLPGQLEQYF	TGTGCCAGCGGACTACCGGGACAGCTCGAGCAGTACTTC
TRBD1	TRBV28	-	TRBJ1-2	CASTGTALYGYTF	TGTGCCAGCACCGGGACAGCGCTCTATGGCTACACCTTC
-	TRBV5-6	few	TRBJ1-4	CASSLVSNEKLFF	TGTGCCAGCAGCTTAGTCAGTAATGAAAAACTGTTTTTT
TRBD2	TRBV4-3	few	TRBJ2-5	CASSPRTSGGQETQYF	TGCGCCAGCAGCCCTAGGACTAGCGGGGGCCAAGAGACCCAGTACTTC
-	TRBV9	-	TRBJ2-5	CASSVDIRDKTQYF	TGTGCCAGCAGCGTAGACATCAGGGACAAGACCCAGTACTTC
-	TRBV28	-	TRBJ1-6	CASSYGGGDNSPLHF	TGTGCCAGCAGCTACGGCGGGGGGGATAATTCACCCCTCCACTTT
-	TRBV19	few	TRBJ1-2	CASSSAGRHYGYTF	TGTGCCAGTAGTAGTGCGGGACGCCACTATGGCTACACCTTC
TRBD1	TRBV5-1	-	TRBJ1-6	CASSPTWDRGNSPLHF	TGCGCCAGCAGCCCTACCTGGGACAGGGGTAATTCACCCCTCCACTTT
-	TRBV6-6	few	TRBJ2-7	CASSYPYRVPEEQYF	TGTGCCAGCAGTTACCCCTACAGGGTTCCGGAAGAGCAGTACTTC
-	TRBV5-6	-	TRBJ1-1	CASSFIVTGTLKSNTEAFF	TGTGCCAGCAGCTTTATCGTTACCGGGACACTAAAATCGAACACTGAAGCTTTCTTT